Listed below are T cell receptor beta chains from one sample, sequenced in a study of cytomegalovirus exposure and HLA in healthy donors. The assay was immunoSEQ multiplex PCR, and TCRdb's table has in-frame clones only and misses some. The repertoire includes around 110,000 clones, roughly 82% of them detected once, and around 3% sits in the top ten. Input material: PBMCs. The source is a male donor in good health and CMV-seropositive. Each CDR3 is given with its conserved first and last residue. A D gene is named only where the DNA matches it firmly. Size is stated for part of the rows, as once, few or many counts, or as a class when the clone is expanded.

>TRBJ1-5|.|TRBV4-2|.
TGTGCCAGCAGCCAGGCGGGAGATCAGCCCCAGCATTTT
CASSQAGDQPQHF
>TRBJ1-3|.|TRBV6-4|.
TGTGCCAGCAGTGACCCCCTCGTATCGGGTACTGGAAACACCATATATTTT
CASSDPLVSGTGNTIYF
>TRBJ2-7|TRBD1|TRBV28|.
TGTGCCAGCAGTCTCGGGACAGGGGCGGGCGAGCAGTACTTC
CASSLGTGAGEQYF
>TRBJ2-3|.|TRBV11-2|.
TGTGCCAGCAGCTTAGGTGCGGGGCTTAACACAGATACGCAGTATTTT
CASSLGAGLNTDTQYF
>TRBJ2-7|TRBD2|TRBV5-6|.
TGTGCCAGCAGCGGACCGGGACTAGCGGGAGTAAAGCAGTACTTC
CASSGPGLAGVKQYF
>TRBJ1-2|.|TRBV28|.
TGTGCCAGCAGTTTGATGACAGGCCGGGGTGGCTACACCTTC
CASSLMTGRGGYTF
>TRBJ2-7|TRBD1|TRBV29-1|few
TGCAGCGTTCACCGCCGGGACAGGGGAATTGGCGAGCAGTACTTC
CSVHRRDRGIGEQYF
>TRBJ2-7|TRBD2|TRBV9|few
TGTGCCAGCAGCGTGACTAGCGGGGGGTGCGAGCAGTACTTC
CASSVTSGGCEQYF
>TRBJ1-5|TRBD1|TRBV4-1|.
TGCGCCAGCAGCCAAACAGGGGAGAGCAATCAGCCCCAGCATTTT
CASSQTGESNQPQHF
>TRBJ2-5|.|TRBV15|once
TGTGCCACCAGCATCTTCGTTCTCCAAGAGACCCAGTACTTC
CATSIFVLQETQYF
>TRBJ2-3|TRBD2|TRBV5-1|.
TGCGCCAGCAGCCCCGGGTATAGCGGGAACACAGATACGCAGTATTTT
CASSPGYSGNTDTQYF
>TRBJ1-4|.|TRBV7-9|.
TGTTCCAGCAGCTTAACTTCTGACGGGGGACGGGGAGAAAAACTGTTTTTT
CSSSLTSDGGRGEKLFF
>TRBJ2-1|TRBD2|TRBV9|few
TGTGCCAGCAGCGCTCTGTCCGGGAGGGTAGGAAATGAGCAGTTCTTC
CASSALSGRVGNEQFF
>TRBJ1-3|.|TRBV30|.
TGTGCCTGGATCTTTTTTGGACAGCGAAGCTCTGGAAACACCATATATTTT
CAWIFFGQRSSGNTIYF
>TRBJ1-1|TRBD1|TRBV6-5|few
TGTGCCACCGGAAGACAGGGTGAAGCTTTCTTT
CATGRQGEAFF
>TRBJ1-6|TRBD1|TRBV19|.
TGTGCCAGTAGTACCCGGGACAGGGTTGTTTCACCCCTCCACTTT
CASSTRDRVVSPLHF
>TRBJ2-2|.|TRBV28|few
TGTGCCAGCAGTGGCGGCGGGATCTTCGCCGGGGAGCTGTTTTTT
CASSGGGIFAGELFF
>TRBJ2-3|.|TRBV7-2|few
TGTGCCAGCAGCGTGGGGGGGGCCACAGATACGCAGTATTTT
CASSVGGATDTQYF
>TRBJ2-1|TRBD2|TRBV27|.
TGTGCCAGCAGGGTCCCGGCTAGCGGCTACAATGAGCAGTTCTTC
CASRVPASGYNEQFF
>TRBJ1-3|.|TRBV6-1|.
TGTGCCAGCAGTGTGTCGGACAGCTCTGGAAACACCATATATTTT
CASSVSDSSGNTIYF
>TRBJ2-7|.|TRBV29-1|.
TGCAGCGTTGTCGGCGGAAACTCCTACGAGCAGTACTTC
CSVVGGNSYEQYF
>TRBJ2-5|.|TRBV11-2|.
TGTGCCAGCAGCCCACGCGGATCCTCGGAGACCCAGTACTTC
CASSPRGSSETQYF
>TRBJ2-1|TRBD2|TRBV2|.
TGTGCCAGCAGCCGACTAGCAACCTACAATGAGCAGTTCTTC
CASSRLATYNEQFF
>TRBJ2-5|.|TRBV10-3|few
TGTGCCATCGGACGGGGACAAGAGACCCAGTACTTC
CAIGRGQETQYF
>TRBJ2-7|TRBD2|TRBV5-4|.
TGTGCCAGCAGCTTGGATTTAGCGGGGGGGCTCTCCTACGAGCAGTACTTC
CASSLDLAGGLSYEQYF
>TRBJ1-1|TRBD1|TRBV30|.
TGTGCCTGGAGGATGACAGGGCGGGACACTGAAGCTTTCTTT
CAWRMTGRDTEAFF
>TRBJ1-2|TRBD1|TRBV7-9|.
TGTGCCAGCAGCTCCGGGACAGGGGGCCTCTATGGCTACACCTTC
CASSSGTGGLYGYTF
>TRBJ1-5|.|TRBV6-1|.
TGTGCCAGCAGAGAGTATGCGGGACAGCCCCAGCATTTT
CASREYAGQPQHF
>TRBJ2-3|.|TRBV28|few
TGTGCCAGCAGCTCACCGCAGGGTGATGGCACAGATACGCAGTATTTT
CASSSPQGDGTDTQYF
>TRBJ1-1|.|TRBV7-9|.
TGTTCCAGCAGCTCGACTGGGGGGGCTGCTGAAGCTTTCTTT
CSSSSTGGAAEAFF
>TRBJ1-1|.|TRBV18|.
TGTGCCAGCTCACCCTCGGGGGTGAACACTGAAGCTTTCTTT
CASSPSGVNTEAFF
>TRBJ2-7|TRBD1|TRBV2|.
TGTGCCAGCAGTGAGGGACAGGGCCGCTACGAGCAGTACTTC
CASSEGQGRYEQYF
>TRBJ2-2|.|TRBV4-2|.
TGTGCCAGCAGCCAAGATAGTGGCCCAGGGAACACCGGGGAGCTGTTTTTT
CASSQDSGPGNTGELFF
>TRBJ1-4|TRBD1|TRBV7-9|.
TGTGCCAGCAGCTTAGTGACAGGGTCGGGTGAAAAACTGTTTTTT
CASSLVTGSGEKLFF
>TRBJ2-7|.|TRBV5-1|.
TGCGCCAGCAGCTTGGGGGGGCAAGGGACCACTTACTACGAGCAGTACTTC
CASSLGGQGTTYYEQYF